This is a list of T cell receptor beta chains from one sample in a study of blood T cell repertoires in COVID-19. Profiled with immunoSEQ multiplex PCR; TCRdb holds only in-frame clones, not every one. Seen here are under 400,000 clones, 90% observed once, and the top ten hold approximately 6.2%. Input material: peripheral blood. The receptors were sampled from a man aged 18 to 35 with active or convalescent COVID-19. The CDR3 runs from the conserved cysteine through the conserved F or W. The order of the fields is J gene, V gene, CDR3 protein.

TRBJ2-1 | TRBV2 | CASSEAGGPEDEQFF
TRBJ2-1 | TRBV20-1 | CSASSGHEQFF
TRBJ2-3 | TRBV24-1 | CATSEAGGVDTQYF
TRBJ1-2 | TRBV6-5 | CASSSGQSYGYTF
TRBJ2-1 | TRBV6-2/TRBV6-3 | CASSWRDQTYGQFF
TRBJ2-7 | TRBV3-1/TRBV3-2 | CASSQASQGFYEQYF
TRBJ2-7 | TRBV6-5 | CASRRGQGSYEQYF
TRBJ1-1 | TRBV28 | CATRDNMNTEAFF
TRBJ2-7 | TRBV7-2 | CASSLSGGILNEQYF
TRBJ2-5 | TRBV4-3 | CASSQQTGFGTQYF
TRBJ2-3 | TRBV28 | CASSFVTGVGADTQYF
TRBJ2-5 | TRBV3-1/TRBV3-2 | CASSRIRQHSETQYF
TRBJ2-1 | TRBV5-8 | CASSSGLAGGWNEQFF
TRBJ2-7 | TRBV5-1 | CASSPPGQTYEQYF
TRBJ1-5 | TRBV29-1 | CSASPGSNQPQHF
TRBJ2-3 | TRBV4-3 | CASSQGLAGVLDTQYF
TRBJ1-3 | TRBV3-1/TRBV3-2 | CASSQIDTPSGNTIYF
TRBJ2-6 | TRBV3-1/TRBV3-2 | CASRADGDTISGANVLTF
TRBJ1-4 | TRBV12-3/TRBV12-4 | CASSYGGDEKLFF
TRBJ1-2 | TRBV27 | CASSPQGYGYTF
TRBJ1-3 | TRBV27 | CASSSSGGGGNTIYF
TRBJ2-7 | TRBV28 | CASSLETGVLEQYF
TRBJ2-1 | TRBV7-3 | CASGRDGEQFF
TRBJ2-5 | TRBV7-3 | CASSLETSGETQYF
TRBJ1-5 | TRBV28 | CASSFQTDYSNQPQHF
TRBJ1-1 | TRBV7-6 | CASSLDPTGAEAFF
TRBJ2-7 | TRBV27 | CASRYRGRGEQYF
TRBJ2-7 | TRBV7-9 | CASSLGTATYEQYF
TRBJ1-1 | TRBV4-1 | CASSRFNRDKLMNTEAFF
TRBJ2-6 | TRBV7-8 | CASSSLGGPGANVLTF
TRBJ1-6 | TRBV5-6 | CASSLMGQLHF
TRBJ2-3 | TRBV7-2 | CASAGLGLSTQYF
TRBJ2-7 | TRBV11-1 | CASSVPGQGYEQYF
TRBJ2-3 | TRBV7-8 | CASSSTLLAGGSNTQYF
TRBJ1-1 | TRBV6-1 | CASSELAATMNTEAFF
TRBJ1-1 | TRBV11-2 | CASSLGGDRGNMNTEAFF
TRBJ2-7 | TRBV6-5 | CASSSPDISYEQYF
TRBJ2-7 | TRBV4-1 | CASSQDPGQGEQYF
TRBJ2-1 | TRBV7-6 | CASSLWASGSDEQFF
TRBJ1-6 | TRBV6-6 | CASSFRDTGYNSPLHF
TRBJ1-2 | TRBV19 | CASSIRGSYGYTF
TRBJ1-4 | TRBV29-1 | CSVRDRRATNEKLFF
TRBJ2-1 | TRBV28 | CASSLGQASEQFF
TRBJ2-7 | TRBV18 | CASSPPGLAGGGSYEQYF
TRBJ1-2 | TRBV24-1 | CATSEGNAGLNYYGYTF
TRBJ1-1 | TRBV28 | CASSFLSPWTGPEAFF
TRBJ1-5 | TRBV7-8 | CASSFLGGSNQPQHF